The table lists the clone carrying this T cell receptor (beta chain) with a few counts. Its antigen is currently unknown. This specimen belongs to a study of T cells after yellow fever vaccination. Study results and limitations: Clones from primary vaccination mostly reappeared after the booster (less than 98% CD4, under 90% CD8).

Trimming stripped 8 bases from V and 0 bases from J, with 14 bases between. The CDR3 has 16 amino acids. CDR1 is KGHSH and CDR2 is LQKENI in the germline V gene. Generation of TCR cDNA used 5'RACE template switching (which added a universal primer site and UMIs). TCRdb called the 5' RACE reads again in MiXCR, with one record for every CDR3 protein. This table has approximately 300,000 distinct CDR3 sequences, about 10% appearing once. The material sequenced was CD4+ T cells sorted from PBMCs, taken 45 days after the yellow fever booster vaccination. The sequence derives from a man aged 18 to 29 who received the YFV17D yellow fever vaccine. The chain recombines TRBV18 with TRBJ2-6, with D possibly matching TRBD2 (5 bases). The CDR3 bases are TGTGCCAGCGCATACACGGGGTTCTCTGGGGCCAACGTCCTGACTTTC. It yields the protein CASAYTGFSGANVLTF.